These 22 T cell receptor beta chains were sequenced from one sample in a study of cytomegalovirus exposure and HLA in healthy donors. PCR amplification relied on 60 Vbeta primers (plus 13 Jbeta primers). Sequencing used immunoSEQ multiplex PCR; TCRdb keeps in-frame clones, though not all of them. Its listing shows around 140,000 clones. The specimen was PBMCs. These receptors all come from a woman between 40 and 55 years old in good health and CMV-seropositive.

The V and J genes are TRBV13 and TRBJ1-2, with D unclear. V lost 2 bases to trimming and J lost 7 bases, with 8 bases between them. The germline V gene has CDR1 PRHDT and CDR2 FYEKMQ (reference sequence). CDR3 length: 12 residues. The CDR3 is CASSLTFGGYTF. The CDR3, as DNA: TGTGCCAGCAGCTTAACATTTGGTGGCTACACCTTC.

The rearrangement uses TRBV13 and TRBJ2-2, with a tentative D call TRBD2 (6 bases). Germline-derived CDR1 and CDR2 are PRHDT and FYEKMQ (reference sequence). The CDR3 sequence is 12 residues long. V lost 5 bases to trimming and J lost 7 bases, with 8 bases between them. The chain's CDR3 is CASSKGGGELFF. CDR3 DNA sequence: TGTGCCAGCAGCAAGGGAGGCGGGGAGCTGTTTTTT.

The V gene is TRBV5-6, the J gene TRBJ1-4; D is unresolved. Germline CDR1 reads SGHDT; CDR2 reads YYEEEE. Trimming removed 3 bases at V and 0 bases at J, with 9 bases between. The CDR3 runs to 15 residues. This CDR3 reads CASSSQAATNEKLFF. CDR3 nucleotide sequence: TGTGCCAGCAGCTCCCAGGCCGCAACTAATGAAAAACTGTTTTTT.

The rearrangement joins TRBV5-4 to TRBJ2-7; the match to TRBD1 covers 10 bases. This CDR3 has 16 residues. From germline, CDR1 is SGHNT and CDR2 YYREEE (reference sequence). The V segment lost 4 bases and the J segment 4 bases; nucleotides outside the gene matches: 11. CDR3 coding DNA: TGTGCCAGCAGCACCGGACCGGGACAGGGGACATACGAGCAGTACTTC. Translation: CASSTGPGQGTYEQYF.

The rearrangement joins TRBV10-3 to TRBJ2-7, with TRBD1 identical over 9 bases. Germline CDR1 and CDR2: ENHRY and SYGVKD. Trimming cost V 6 bases and J 4 bases; bases outside gene matches: 10. This CDR3 comprises 15 residues. The CDR3 coding sequence is TGTGCCATCAGGAGTCCGGGACAGGGTTTTTACGAGCAGTACTTC. This gives the protein CAIRSPGQGFYEQYF.

V is TRBV18 and J is TRBJ1-5, with D perhaps TRBD1 (5 bases). V was clipped by 5 bases and J by 3 bases, with 14 bases between them. Germline CDR1 reads KGHSH; CDR2 reads LQKENI. There are 15 residues in the CDR3. CDR3 DNA: TGTGCCAGCTCAAGGACAAACTCCCTCAATCAGCCCCAGCATTTT. Encoded protein: CASSRTNSLNQPQHF.

The chain recombines TRBV18 with TRBJ2-7, with 11 positions matching TRBD2. CDR3 length equals 16 residues. V lost 4 bases, J lost 2 bases, and 7 bases stayed unmatched. Germline values: CDR1 KGHSH, CDR2 LQKENI. In DNA form, the CDR3 reads TGTGCCAGCTCACAGGATCTAGCGGGAGGCACCTACGAGCAGTACTTC. Translated: CASSQDLAGGTYEQYF. Based on the CDR3 plus reference TRBV18 and TRBJ2-7, the full variable domain is NAGVMQNPRHLVRRRGQEARLRCSPMKGHSHVYWYRQLPEEGLKFMVYLQKENIIDESGMPKERFSAEFPKEGPSILRIQQVVRGDSAAYFCASSQDLAGGTYEQYFGPGTRLTVT.

The chain links TRBV12-5 to TRBJ2-1; 9 bases line up with TRBD2. The CDR3 is made up of 16 amino acids. The J segment lost 6 bases and the V segment lost 1 base, leaving 7 bases of the junction unmatched. From germline, CDR1 is LGHNT and CDR2 FRNRAP. The DNA for the CDR3 is TGTGCTAGTGGTTTGGGTCAGGGACTAGCTCTCAATGAGCAGTTCTTC. This gives the protein CASGLGQGLALNEQFF.

The CDR3 bases are TGTGCCAGCAGCTCGAAGGGGGGGCGGGAGAACAATGAGCAGTTCTTC. Its translation is CASSSKGGRENNEQFF. This chain connects TRBV7-3 to TRBJ2-1; D may be TRBD2 (7 bases). The V gene's germline CDR1 is SGHTA and CDR2 FQGTGA. This CDR3 has 16 amino acids. V was trimmed by 4 bases and J by 5 bases, leaving 18 bases between them.

The V and J genes are TRBV29-1 and TRBJ2-1; D gene ambiguous. Deletions cut 6 bases from V and 5 bases from J, with 17 bases between. The CDR3 is 14 amino acids. The germline V gene has CDR1 SQVTM and CDR2 ANQGSEA. The CDR3 DNA is TGCAGCGTAGACGACTCCCGAATAAACAATGAGCAGTTCTTC. Protein product: CSVDDSRINNEQFF.

The rearrangement uses TRBV6-5 and TRBJ2-1; weak D call: TRBD2 (5 bases). V dropped 3 bases and J dropped 7 bases, with 16 bases sitting between them. CDR1 is MNHEY, CDR2 SVGAGI, per germline. This CDR3 comprises 15 residues. The CDR3 nucleotides read TGTGCCAGCAGTTATTTTCGTCACCCGGGGAATGAGCAGTTCTTC. It specifies CASSYFRHPGNEQFF.

The V call is TRBV15, the J call TRBJ1-2; no clear D. V shed 0 bases and J shed 10 bases, with 15 bases lying between them. CDR3 length: 14 residues. The germline gives CDR1 LNHNV, CDR2 YYDKDF (reference sequence). The CDR3 spells CATSRDGRRRDYTF. The CDR3, as DNA: TGTGCCACCAGCAGAGATGGCCGGCGGAGAGACTACACCTTC.

The DNA of the CDR3 is TGTGCCAGCAGTGAATCCTCGGGACAGGGGACCTACGAGCAGTACTTC. The encoded protein is CASSESSGQGTYEQYF. The rearrangement uses TRBV6-1 and TRBJ2-7; the match to TRBD1 covers 10 bases. Germline loops: CDR1 MNHNS, CDR2 SASEGT. The CDR3 totals 16 residues. Trimming cost V 2 bases and J 2 bases; bases outside gene matches: 6.

This chain joins TRBV13 and TRBJ2-1; 7 bases align to TRBD1. Losses at the gene ends were 8 bases for V and 0 bases for J; bases not matched to a gene: 4. CDR3 length equals 14 residues. The germline CDR1 and CDR2 sequences are PRHDT and FYEKMQ (reference sequence). CDR3 bases: TGTGCCAGCGACGGGGACAGCTCCTACAATGAGCAGTTCTTC. Protein: CASDGDSSYNEQFF.

The chain carries TRBV29-1 and TRBJ1-4; D ambiguous. Germline lookup yields CDR1 SQVTM and CDR2 ANQGSEA. V was trimmed by 7 bases and J by 3 bases, leaving 15 bases between them. CDR3 length: 14 amino acids. CDR3 DNA: TGCAGCGCGGGAAGCGGGTTGCCTAATGAAAAACTGTTTTTT. Its protein is CSAGSGLPNEKLFF.

The rearrangement uses TRBV30 and TRBJ2-7; D gene ambiguous. Germline V gene lookup returns CDR1 GTSNPN and CDR2 SVGIG (reference sequence). V shed 0 bases and J shed 0 bases, with 15 bases lying between them. The CDR3 is 16 amino acids. As DNA, the CDR3 is TGTGCCTGGAGTGTACGGGTCGGTTTAGGCTCCTACGAGCAGTACTTC. It translates to CAWSVRVGLGSYEQYF.

The J gene is TRBJ2-1, the V gene TRBV19; 12 bases agree with TRBD2. Trimming took 7 bases from V and 4 from J; bases not matched to a gene: 8. The CDR3 totals 16 residues. In germline, CDR1 is LNHDA, CDR2 SQIVND (reference sequence). CDR3 sequence: CASTLLAGGGYNEQFF. The CDR3 DNA follows: TGTGCCAGTACCCTACTAGCGGGAGGCGGGTACAATGAGCAGTTCTTC.

The V and J genes are TRBV19 and TRBJ2-7; 8 nucleotides align to TRBD1. Germline trimming cut 4 bases from V and 3 bases from J; bases unmatched to any gene: 5. Germline CDR1 is LNHDA and CDR2 is SQIVND (reference sequence). The CDR3 spans 14 residues. In DNA, the CDR3 is TGTGCCAGTAGTACGGCTGACAGGGGCTACGAGCAGTACTTC. Its translation is CASSTADRGYEQYF.

The rearrangement joins TRBV19 to TRBJ2-7; 7 bases agree with TRBD1. Germline lookup yields CDR1 LNHDA and CDR2 SQIVND (reference sequence). The ends lost 4 bases at V and 6 bases at J; junction bases unmatched: 12. This CDR3 spans 15 amino acids. The CDR3 spells CASSTNRGSSTEQYF. CDR3 nucleotide sequence: TGTGCCAGTAGTACTAACAGGGGATCCTCGACCGAGCAGTACTTC.

CDR3 protein: CASSHGTGGPYEQYF. The CDR3, as DNA: TGTGCCAGCAGCCACGGGACAGGGGGCCCTTACGAGCAGTACTTC. This chain links TRBV7-9 with TRBJ2-7; 12 bases match TRBD1. This CDR3 is 15 amino acids long. Per the germline V gene, CDR1 is SEHNR and CDR2 is FQNEAQ (reference sequence). Losses at the gene ends were 5 bases for V and 4 bases for J; bases not matched to a gene: 6.

The chain has TRBV6-5 and TRBJ2-7; 9 nucleotides agree with TRBD2. This CDR3 spans 16 amino acids. Germline V CDR1 and CDR2: MNHEY, SVGAGI. Trimming took 2 bases from V and 0 from J; bases not matched to a gene: 5. CDR3 sequence reads: CASSYPATSGSYEQYF. The CDR3 DNA follows: TGTGCCAGCAGTTACCCCGCGACTAGCGGCTCCTACGAGCAGTACTTC.

V and J are TRBV6-4 and TRBJ2-3, with 9 nucleotides matching TRBD1. V was pared by 0 bases and J by 4 bases, with 5 bases of the junction left unmatched. The CDR3 covers 16 residues. Germline V gives CDR1 MRHNA, CDR2 SNTAGT. The CDR3 DNA is TGTGCCAGCAGTGACTCGGCAGGACAGGGGTCAGATACGCAGTATTTT. It yields the protein CASSDSAGQGSDTQYF.